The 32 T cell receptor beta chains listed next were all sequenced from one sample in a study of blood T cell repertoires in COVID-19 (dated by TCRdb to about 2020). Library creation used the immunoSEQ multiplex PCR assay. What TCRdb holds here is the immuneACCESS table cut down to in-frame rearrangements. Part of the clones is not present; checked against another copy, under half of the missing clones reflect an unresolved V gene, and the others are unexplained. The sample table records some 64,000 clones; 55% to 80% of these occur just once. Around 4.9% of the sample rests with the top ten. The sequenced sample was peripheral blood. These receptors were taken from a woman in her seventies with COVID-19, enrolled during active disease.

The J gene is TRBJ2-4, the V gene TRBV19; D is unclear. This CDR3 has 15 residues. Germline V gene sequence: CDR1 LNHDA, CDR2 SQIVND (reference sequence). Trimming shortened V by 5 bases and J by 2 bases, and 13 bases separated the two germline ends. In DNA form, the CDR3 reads TGTGCCAGTAGTCCTGGGTTGCGGACCAAAAACATTCAGTACTTC. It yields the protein CASSPGLRTKNIQYF.

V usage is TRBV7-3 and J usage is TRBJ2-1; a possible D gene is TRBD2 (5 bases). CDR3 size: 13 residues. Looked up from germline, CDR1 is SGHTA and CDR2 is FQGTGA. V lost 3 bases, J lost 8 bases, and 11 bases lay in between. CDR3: CASSLGAGDEQFF. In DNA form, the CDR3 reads TGTGCCAGCAGCTTGGGAGCCGGAGATGAGCAGTTCTTC.

The CDR3 bases are TGTGCCAGCAGCCGTGTCCAGCGGGATTACAATGAGCAGTTCTTC. Amino acid sequence: CASSRVQRDYNEQFF. This sequence joins TRBV11-3 and TRBJ2-1, with 7 bases matching TRBD2. The germline CDR1 and CDR2 sequences are SGHNT and YENEEA. V shed 5 bases, J shed 4 bases, and the junction held 8 bases outside the gene matches. The CDR3 sequence is 15 residues long.

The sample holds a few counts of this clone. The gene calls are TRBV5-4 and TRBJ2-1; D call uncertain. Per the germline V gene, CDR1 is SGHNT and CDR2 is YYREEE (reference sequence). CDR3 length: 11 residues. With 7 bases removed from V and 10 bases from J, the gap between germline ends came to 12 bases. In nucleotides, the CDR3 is TGTGCCAGCCAGAACCAGGAAGAGCAGTTCTTC. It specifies CASQNQEEQFF.

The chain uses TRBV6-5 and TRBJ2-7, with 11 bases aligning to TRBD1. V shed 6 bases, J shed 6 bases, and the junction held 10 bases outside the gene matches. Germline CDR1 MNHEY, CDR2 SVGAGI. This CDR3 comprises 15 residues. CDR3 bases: TGTGCCAGCAGGGTCGGACAGGGGGCGAGAGGCGAGCAGTACTTC. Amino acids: CASRVGQGARGEQYF.

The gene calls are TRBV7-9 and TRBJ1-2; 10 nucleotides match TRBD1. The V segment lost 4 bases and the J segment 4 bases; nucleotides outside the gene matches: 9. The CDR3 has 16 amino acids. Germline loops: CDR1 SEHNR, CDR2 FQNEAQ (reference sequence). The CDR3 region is CASSSRPGQGIYGYTF. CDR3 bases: TGTGCCAGCAGCTCTCGCCCGGGACAGGGGATCTATGGCTACACCTTC.

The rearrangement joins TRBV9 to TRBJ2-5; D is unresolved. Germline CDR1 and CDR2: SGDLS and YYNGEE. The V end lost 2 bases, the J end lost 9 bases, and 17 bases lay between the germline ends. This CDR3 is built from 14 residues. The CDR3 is CASSVDSFDEAQYF. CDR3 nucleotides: TGTGCCAGCAGCGTTGACTCATTCGACGAGGCCCAGTACTTC. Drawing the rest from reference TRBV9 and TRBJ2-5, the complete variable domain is DSGVTQTPKHLITATGQRVTLRCSPRSGDLSVYWYQQSLDQGLQFLIQYYNGEERAKGNILERFSAQQFPDLHSELNLSSLELGDSALYFCASSVDSFDEAQYFGPGTRLLVL.

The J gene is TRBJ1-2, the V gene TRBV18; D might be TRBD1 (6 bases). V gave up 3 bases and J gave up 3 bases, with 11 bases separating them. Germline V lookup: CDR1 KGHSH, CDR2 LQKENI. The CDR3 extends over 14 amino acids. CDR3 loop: CASSPGQNYYGYTF. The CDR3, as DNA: TGTGCCAGCTCACCGGGACAAAACTACTATGGCTACACCTTC.

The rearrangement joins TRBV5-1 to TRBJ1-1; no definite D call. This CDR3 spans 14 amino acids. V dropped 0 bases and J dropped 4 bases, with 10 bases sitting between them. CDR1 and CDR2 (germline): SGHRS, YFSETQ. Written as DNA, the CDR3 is TGCGCCAGCAGCTTGGACAGTCGGGGCACTGAAGCTTTCTTT. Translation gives CASSLDSRGTEAFF.

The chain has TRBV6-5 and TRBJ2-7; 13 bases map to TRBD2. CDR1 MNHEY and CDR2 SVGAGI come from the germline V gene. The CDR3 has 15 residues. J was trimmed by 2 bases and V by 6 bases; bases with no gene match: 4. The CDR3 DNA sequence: TGTGCCAGCAGAAAACTAGCGGGAGGGCCCTACGAGCAGTACGTC. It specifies CASRKLAGGPYEQYV.

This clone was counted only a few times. CDR3 protein: CATGPFLDRAIIRPQHF. Written as DNA, the CDR3 is TGTGCCACAGGCCCTTTCCTGGACAGGGCCATTATCAGGCCCCAGCATTTT. J is TRBJ1-5 and V is TRBV24-1; 8 nucleotides line up with TRBD1. Unmatched junction bases numbered 22, after V lost 10 bases and J lost 9 bases. CDR3 length equals 17 residues. The germline V gene has CDR1 KGHDR and CDR2 SFDVKD.

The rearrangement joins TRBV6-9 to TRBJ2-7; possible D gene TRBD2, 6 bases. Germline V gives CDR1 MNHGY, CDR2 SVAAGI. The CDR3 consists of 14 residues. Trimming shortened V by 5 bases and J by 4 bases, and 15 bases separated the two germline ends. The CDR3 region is CASSQRASEYEQYV. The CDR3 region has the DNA TGTGCCAGCAGTCAGAGGGCTAGCGAGTACGAGCAGTACGTC.

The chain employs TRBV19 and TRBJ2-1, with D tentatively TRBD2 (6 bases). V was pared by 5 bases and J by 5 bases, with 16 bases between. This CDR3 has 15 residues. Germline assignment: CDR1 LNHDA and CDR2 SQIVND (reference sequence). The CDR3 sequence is CASSVTGTSHNEQFF. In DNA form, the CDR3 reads TGTGCCAGTAGTGTAACCGGGACTTCCCACAATGAGCAGTTCTTC.

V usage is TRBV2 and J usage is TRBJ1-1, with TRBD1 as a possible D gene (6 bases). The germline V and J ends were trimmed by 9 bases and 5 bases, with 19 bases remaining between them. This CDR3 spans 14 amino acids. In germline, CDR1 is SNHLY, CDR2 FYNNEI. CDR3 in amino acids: CASPLTGFWTEAFF. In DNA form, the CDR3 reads TGTGCCAGTCCCCTGACAGGTTTTTGGACTGAAGCTTTCTTT.

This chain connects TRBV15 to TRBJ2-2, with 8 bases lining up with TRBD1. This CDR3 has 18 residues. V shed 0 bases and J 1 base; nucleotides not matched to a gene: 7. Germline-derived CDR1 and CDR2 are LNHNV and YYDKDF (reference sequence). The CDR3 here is CATSREPQGAQNTGELFF. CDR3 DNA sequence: TGTGCCACCAGCAGAGAGCCGCAGGGGGCCCAGAACACCGGGGAGCTGTTTTTT.

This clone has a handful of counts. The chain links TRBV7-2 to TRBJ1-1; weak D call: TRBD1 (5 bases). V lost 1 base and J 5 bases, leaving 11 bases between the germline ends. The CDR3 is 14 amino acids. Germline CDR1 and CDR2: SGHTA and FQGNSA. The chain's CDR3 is CASSLGQGVTEAFF. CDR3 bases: TGTGCCAGCAGCTTAGGCCAAGGGGTTACTGAAGCTTTCTTT.

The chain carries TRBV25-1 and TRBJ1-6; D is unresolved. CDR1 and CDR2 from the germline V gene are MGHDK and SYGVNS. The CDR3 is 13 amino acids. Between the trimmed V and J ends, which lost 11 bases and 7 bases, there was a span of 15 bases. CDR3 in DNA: TGTGCCTGCATGGAGGGAAGCAATTCACCCCTCCACTTT. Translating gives CACMEGSNSPLHF.

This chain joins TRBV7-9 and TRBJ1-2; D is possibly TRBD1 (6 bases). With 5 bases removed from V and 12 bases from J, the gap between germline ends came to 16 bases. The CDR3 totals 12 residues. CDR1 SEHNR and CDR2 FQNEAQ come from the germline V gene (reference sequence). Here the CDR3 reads CASSTDSRLNTF. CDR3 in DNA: TGTGCCAGCAGCACGGACAGCCGGCTTAACACCTTC.

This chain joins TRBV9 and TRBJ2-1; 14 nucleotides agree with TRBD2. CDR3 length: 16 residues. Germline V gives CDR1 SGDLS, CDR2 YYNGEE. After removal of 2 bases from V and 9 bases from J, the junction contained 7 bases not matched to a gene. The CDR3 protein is CASSVGLAGVSGEQFF. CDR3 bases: TGTGCCAGCAGCGTGGGACTAGCGGGGGTAAGTGGTGAGCAGTTCTTC.

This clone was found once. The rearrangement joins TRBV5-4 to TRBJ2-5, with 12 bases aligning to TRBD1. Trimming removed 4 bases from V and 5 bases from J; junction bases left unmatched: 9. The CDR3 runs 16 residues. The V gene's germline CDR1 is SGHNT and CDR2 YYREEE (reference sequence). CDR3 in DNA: TGTGCCAGCAGCACACCGGGACAGGGGGCGCGTGAGACCCAGTACTTC. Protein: CASSTPGQGARETQYF.

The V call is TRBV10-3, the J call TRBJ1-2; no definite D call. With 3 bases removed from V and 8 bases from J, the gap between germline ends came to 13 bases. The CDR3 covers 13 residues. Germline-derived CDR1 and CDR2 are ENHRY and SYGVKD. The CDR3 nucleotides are TGTGCCATCAGTGAATGGGAGGGAGAAGGCTACACCTTC. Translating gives CAISEWEGEGYTF.

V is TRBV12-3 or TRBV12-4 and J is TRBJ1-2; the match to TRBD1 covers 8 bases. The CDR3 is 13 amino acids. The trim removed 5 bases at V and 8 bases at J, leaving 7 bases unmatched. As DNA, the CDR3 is TGTGCCAGCAGTCTTGGACAGGGTGAAGGCTACACCTTC. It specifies CASSLGQGEGYTF.

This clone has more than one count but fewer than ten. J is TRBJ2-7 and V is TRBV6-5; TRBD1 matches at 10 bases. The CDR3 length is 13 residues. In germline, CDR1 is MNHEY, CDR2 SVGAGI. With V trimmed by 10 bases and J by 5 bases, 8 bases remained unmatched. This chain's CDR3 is CATSGGTGDEQYV. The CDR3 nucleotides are TGTGCCACAAGTGGGGGGACAGGGGACGAGCAGTACGTC.

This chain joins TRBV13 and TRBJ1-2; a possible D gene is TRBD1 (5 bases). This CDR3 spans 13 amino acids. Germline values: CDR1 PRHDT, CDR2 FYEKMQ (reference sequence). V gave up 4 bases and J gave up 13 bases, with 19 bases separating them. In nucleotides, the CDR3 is TGTGCCAGCAGCTCAATTCGGACGGGGGGATTCACCTTC. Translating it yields CASSSIRTGGFTF.

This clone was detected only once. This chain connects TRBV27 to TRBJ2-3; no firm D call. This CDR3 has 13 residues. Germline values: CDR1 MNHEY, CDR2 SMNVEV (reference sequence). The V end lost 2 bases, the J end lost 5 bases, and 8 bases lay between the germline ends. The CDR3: CASSLDPGDTQYF. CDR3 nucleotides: TGTGCCAGCAGTTTAGATCCCGGAGATACGCAGTATTTT.

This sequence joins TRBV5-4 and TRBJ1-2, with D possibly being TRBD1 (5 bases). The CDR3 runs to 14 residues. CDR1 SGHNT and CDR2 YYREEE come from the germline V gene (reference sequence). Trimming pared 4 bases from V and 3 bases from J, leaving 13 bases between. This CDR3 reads CASSRGGDHYGYTF. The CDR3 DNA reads TGTGCCAGCAGCCGGGGGGGGGACCACTATGGCTACACCTTC.

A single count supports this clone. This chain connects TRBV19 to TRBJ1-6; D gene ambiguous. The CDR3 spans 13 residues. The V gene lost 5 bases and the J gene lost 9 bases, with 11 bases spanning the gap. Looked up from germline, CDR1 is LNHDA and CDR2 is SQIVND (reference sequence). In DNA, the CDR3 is TGTGCCAGTAGTGCGGGCGCCTTTTCACCCCTCCACTTT. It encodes CASSAGAFSPLHF.

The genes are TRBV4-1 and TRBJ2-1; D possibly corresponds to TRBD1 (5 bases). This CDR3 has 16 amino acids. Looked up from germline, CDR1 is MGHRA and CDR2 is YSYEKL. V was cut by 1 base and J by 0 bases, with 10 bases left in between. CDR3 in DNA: TGCGCCAGCAGCCAAGGGCAGGGCAGCTCCTACAATGAGCAGTTCTTC. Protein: CASSQGQGSSYNEQFF.

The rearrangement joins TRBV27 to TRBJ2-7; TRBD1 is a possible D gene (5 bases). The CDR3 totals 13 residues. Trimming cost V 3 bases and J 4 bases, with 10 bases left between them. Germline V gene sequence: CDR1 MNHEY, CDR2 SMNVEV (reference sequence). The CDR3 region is CASSFREGYEQYV. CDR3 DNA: TGTGCCAGCAGTTTCAGGGAAGGTTACGAGCAGTACGTC.

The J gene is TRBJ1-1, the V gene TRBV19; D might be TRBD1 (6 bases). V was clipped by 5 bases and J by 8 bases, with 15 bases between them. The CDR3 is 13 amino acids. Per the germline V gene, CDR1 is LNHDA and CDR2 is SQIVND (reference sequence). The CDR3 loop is CASSQIRTAEAFF. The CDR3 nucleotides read TGTGCCAGTAGTCAAATCCGGACAGCAGAAGCTTTCTTT.

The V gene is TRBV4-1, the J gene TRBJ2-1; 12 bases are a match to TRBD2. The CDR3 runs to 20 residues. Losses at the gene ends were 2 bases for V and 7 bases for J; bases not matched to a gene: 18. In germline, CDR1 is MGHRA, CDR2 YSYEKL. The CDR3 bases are TGCGCCAGCAGCCAAATCGGACTAGCGGGGACCCCCACAGGCGGGAATGAGCAGTTCTTC. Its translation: CASSQIGLAGTPTGGNEQFF.

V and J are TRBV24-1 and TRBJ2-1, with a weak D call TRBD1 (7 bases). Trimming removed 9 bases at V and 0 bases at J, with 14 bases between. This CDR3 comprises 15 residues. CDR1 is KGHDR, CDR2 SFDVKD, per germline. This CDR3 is CATGGGTSSYNEQFF. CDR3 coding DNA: TGTGCCACCGGAGGGGGCACTAGCTCCTACAATGAGCAGTTCTTC.